This T cell receptor beta chain stems from a study of spatial heterogeneity in lung cancer. The study's findings and limits: Tracking of tumor mutation counts was seen in expanded intratumoral alpha and beta TCR counts.

One entry per CDR3 protein results from TCRdb running MiXCR on the 5' RACE reads. The sample yields fewer than 4,000 distinct CDR3 sequences, about a tenth seen once. This clonotype occurred a few times. The antigen is undetermined. Time point noted: sample taken at primary tumor resection. The CDR3 is made up of 12 amino acids. CDR1 MNHNY and CDR2 SVGAGI come from the germline V gene (reference sequence). The V gene lost 0 bases and the J gene lost 5 bases, with 3 bases spanning the gap. The V and J genes are TRBV6-6 and TRBJ2-3; unclear D gene. The sample was lung tumor tissue, taken at surgery. The sequence derives from a male donor with early-stage non-small cell lung cancer. The CDR3 sequence is CASSYSRDTQYF. For the CDR3, the DNA is TGTGCCAGCAGTTACTCGAGAGATACGCAGTATTTT.